Shown below are 17 T cell receptor beta chains from a single sample sequenced in a study of cytomegalovirus exposure and HLA in healthy donors. 60 Vbeta and 13 Jbeta primers were used in PCR. Data came from immunoSEQ multiplex PCR; TCRdb stores just in-frame clones and leaves some out. The sample shows about 160,000 clones, under 80% of them seen only once. Material: PBMCs. The receptors originated from a woman aged 25 to 39 in good health and CMV-seronegative.

J is TRBJ1-1 and V is TRBV30; the match to TRBD1 covers 8 bases. Germline CDR1 GTSNPN, CDR2 SVGIG (reference sequence). Losses at the gene ends were 4 bases for V and 5 bases for J; bases not matched to a gene: 9. This CDR3 is 14 amino acids long. The CDR3 nucleotides read TGTGCCTGGATCCAGGGGGCGGGAAGGACTGAAGCTTTCTTT. This sequence encodes CAWIQGAGRTEAFF.

J is TRBJ1-5 and V is TRBV18; D is possibly TRBD1 (5 bases). Deletions cut 2 bases from V and 8 bases from J, with 13 bases between. Germline CDR1 reads KGHSH; CDR2 reads LQKENI. This CDR3 is 14 amino acids long. CDR3 bases: TGTGCCAGCTCACCAGGAGGGGCAAGGGAGCCCCAGCATTTT. Amino acid sequence: CASSPGGAREPQHF.

This chain joins TRBV7-9 and TRBJ1-1; D is possibly TRBD1 (5 bases). The CDR3 loop spans 15 amino acids. Deletions cut 5 bases from V and 4 bases from J, with 17 bases between. Germline CDR1 reads SEHNR; CDR2 reads FQNEAQ (reference sequence). The CDR3 region is CASSAGGRVSTEAFF. Here the CDR3 DNA reads TGTGCCAGCAGCGCTGGTGGCAGGGTGAGCACTGAAGCTTTCTTT.

This clone was seen a few times. The J gene is TRBJ2-7, the V gene TRBV5-1; TRBD1 matches 8 bases. The V gene's germline CDR1 is SGHRS and CDR2 YFSETQ. The CDR3 loop spans 13 amino acids. V shed 5 bases, J shed 9 bases, and the junction held 10 bases outside the gene matches. In nucleotides, the CDR3 is TGCGCCAGCAGACTAGACAGGGGCAGTGTGCAGTACTTC. Translation: CASRLDRGSVQYF.

V is TRBV7-2 and J is TRBJ1-6; TRBD1 agrees at 7 bases. Germline CDR1 is SGHTA and CDR2 is FQGNSA. The CDR3 consists of 18 residues. J was trimmed by 0 bases and V by 6 bases; bases with no gene match: 11. The CDR3, as DNA: TGTGCCAGCAGTTCAGACAGGGTGTGGAGCTCCTATAATTCACCCCTCCACTTT. It translates to CASSSDRVWSSYNSPLHF.

This clone was recorded only once. This rearrangement joins TRBV18 to TRBJ2-1; 13 bases match TRBD2. The length of the CDR3 is 18 residues. Germline CDR1 reads KGHSH; CDR2 reads LQKENI. The V and J ends lost 2 bases and 1 base, in that order; junction bases with no gene match: 5. CDR3 sequence: CASSPSTSGGLSYNEQFF. In nucleotides, the CDR3 is TGTGCCAGCTCACCATCGACTAGCGGGGGGCTTTCCTACAATGAGCAGTTCTTC.

The sample holds one count of this clone. CDR3: CASSQGRGTEAFF. CDR3 sequence (DNA): TGTGCCAGCTCACAGGGGAGGGGTACTGAAGCTTTCTTT. The chain is built from TRBV18 and TRBJ1-1; D is perhaps TRBD1 (5 bases). This CDR3 spans 13 amino acids. In germline, CDR1 is KGHSH, CDR2 LQKENI. V was shortened by 4 bases and J by 5 bases, with 11 bases between the two germline ends.

This chain joins TRBV2 and TRBJ1-5, with 12 bases that match TRBD1. Germline trimming cut 4 bases from V and 4 bases from J; bases unmatched to any gene: 5. The V gene's germline CDR1 is SNHLY and CDR2 FYNNEI. The CDR3 consists of 16 residues. The CDR3 spells CASSAGTGGWNQPQHF. The CDR3 nucleotides read TGTGCCAGCAGTGCCGGGACAGGGGGCTGGAATCAGCCCCAGCATTTT.

CDR3 sequence reads: CASSQGQNTEAFF. CDR3 sequence (DNA): TGTGCCAGCAGCCAGGGACAGAACACTGAAGCTTTCTTT. The chain uses TRBV5-4 and TRBJ1-1; D may be TRBD1 (6 bases). The germline V and J ends were trimmed by 4 bases and 1 base, with 8 bases remaining between them. The germline gives CDR1 SGHNT, CDR2 YYREEE (reference sequence). This CDR3 has 13 amino acids.

A word on this clone: Other nucleotide sequences from this sample produce the same CDR3. The CDR3 DNA follows: TGTGCCAGCAAGGGACAGGGCAATCAGCCCCAGCATTTT. This sequence encodes CASKGQGNQPQHF. The rearrangement uses TRBV2 and TRBJ1-5; 8 bases fit TRBD1. V trimming: 7 bases; J trimming: 2 bases; junction bases outside the gene matches: 1. Germline V lookup: CDR1 SNHLY, CDR2 FYNNEI. This CDR3 region has 13 residues. Full variable domain (missing parts from reference TRBV2 and TRBJ1-5): EPEVTQTPSHQVTQMGQEVILRCVPISNHLYFYWYRQILGQKVEFLVSFYNNEISEKSEIFDDQFSVERPDGSNFTLKIRSTKLEDSAMYFCASKGQGNQPQHFGDGTRLSIL.

This clone was counted a single time. The J gene is TRBJ2-2, the V gene TRBV19; possibly TRBD2 for D (5 bases). The length of the CDR3 is 12 residues. The V gene's germline CDR1 is LNHDA and CDR2 SQIVND (reference sequence). Trimming removed 6 bases at V and 3 bases at J, with 5 bases between. The CDR3 region has the DNA TGTGCCAGTAGGGACTACACCGGGGAGCTGTTTTTT. Protein: CASRDYTGELFF.

This clone has a handful of counts. V is TRBV5-6 and J is TRBJ2-3; 10 bases line up with TRBD2. CDR3 length: 18 amino acids. Trimming at V came to 4 bases and at J to 0 bases, leaving 11 bases not matched to a gene. Germline lookup yields CDR1 SGHDT and CDR2 YYEEEE. CDR3 coding DNA: TGTGCCAGCAGCCTTACTAGCGGGGCGAACCCTAGCACAGATACGCAGTATTTT. Encoded protein: CASSLTSGANPSTDTQYF.

The J gene is TRBJ1-5, the V gene TRBV2; 7 bases fit TRBD1. The CDR3 loop spans 14 amino acids. With 6 bases clipped from V and 3 bases from J, the junction kept 5 bases outside the gene matches. Germline CDR1 SNHLY, CDR2 FYNNEI. The CDR3 nucleotides read TGTGCCAGCAGATGGGACAGATTCAATCAGCCCCAGCATTTT. This translates into CASRWDRFNQPQHF.

The CDR3 nucleotides read TGTGCCAGCAGCGTCCGACAGGAGGAGTCACCCCTCCACTTT. It is translated as CASSVRQEESPLHF. This sequence joins TRBV9 and TRBJ1-6, with D tentatively TRBD1 (6 bases). Germline V gene lookup returns CDR1 SGDLS and CDR2 YYNGEE. CDR3 length equals 14 residues. V lost 2 bases to trimming and J lost 10 bases, with 13 bases between them.

The chain uses TRBV7-3 and TRBJ2-3; perhaps TRBD1 as D (5 bases). V was shortened by 2 bases and J by 1 base, with 10 bases between the two germline ends. Germline values: CDR1 SGHTA, CDR2 FQGTGA. The CDR3 extends over 15 amino acids. The CDR3 bases are TGTGCCAGCAGCTTAGGGGCGTGGGGCACAGATACGCAGTATTTT. As protein: CASSLGAWGTDTQYF.

A few counts support this clone. The rearrangement joins TRBV7-2 to TRBJ2-7; no firm D call. The CDR3 loop spans 15 amino acids. Germline CDR1 is SGHTA and CDR2 is FQGNSA. Deletions cut 5 bases from V and 3 bases from J, with 17 bases between. The CDR3 DNA sequence: TGTGCCAGCAGCCCAGACTCGACCTCGGGCTACGAGCAGTACTTC. Protein product: CASSPDSTSGYEQYF.

The rearrangement links TRBV2 to TRBJ1-6; D remains unclear. The CDR3 is 12 amino acids. Germline CDR1 is SNHLY and CDR2 is FYNNEI. V was cut by 9 bases and J by 11 bases, with 14 bases left in between. CDR3 nucleotide sequence: TGTGCCAGGGGCTCGGGGAGGACACCCCTCCACTTT. It is translated as CARGSGRTPLHF.